One sample yielded the 8 T cell receptor beta chains listed below, sequenced in a study of sequential checkpoint blockade in melanoma (dated by TCRdb to between 2019 and 2020). Libraries came from the immunoSEQ multiplex PCR assay. Held by TCRdb, this immuneACCESS table contains in-frame sequences only and omits some clones. Under half of the omission traces to an unresolved V gene where checked; the cause of the rest is unknown. The sample table records fewer than 20,000 clones; 83% of these occur just once. Of the sample, about 40% is held by the ten largest clones. The sample's treatment or condition label, decoded: randomized to nivolumab then ipilimumab (arm A) or the reverse (arm B). Sequencing was performed on CD8+ T cells sorted from blood (inferred from file names), taken from a patient given nivolumab and ipilimumab in sequence. The receptors come from a human donor with melanoma.

This chain links TRBV7-9 with TRBJ1-4; perhaps TRBD1 as D (5 bases). Per germline, CDR1 SEHNR and CDR2 FQNEAQ (reference sequence). V lost 4 bases, J lost 4 bases, and 13 bases lay in between. The CDR3 is 15 residues long. CDR3 region: CASSSLGLLNEKLFF. In DNA form, the CDR3 reads TGTGCCAGCAGCTCCCTGGGACTTCTTAATGAAAAACTGTTTTTT. The full variable domain, rest sourced from reference TRBV7-9 and TRBJ1-4, is DTGVSQNPRHKITKRGQNVTFRCDPISEHNRLYWYRQTLGQGPEFLTYFQNEAQLEKSRLLSDRFSAERPKGSFSTLEIQRTEQGDSAMYLCASSSLGLLNEKLFFGSGTQLSVL.

A note on this clone: Other DNA sequences in this specimen translate into the identical CDR3. The genes are TRBV13 and TRBJ2-1; D not certain. CDR3 length: 14 amino acids. V lost 1 base, J lost 1 base, and 5 bases lay in between. Germline V gene sequence: CDR1 PRHDT, CDR2 FYEKMQ (reference sequence). Here the CDR3 DNA reads TGTGCCAGCAGCTTAGCGGGTTCCTACAATGAGCAGTTCTTC. It translates to CASSLAGSYNEQFF.

This clone was counted between two and nine times. This chain joins TRBV30 and TRBJ2-3; D is possibly TRBD2 (6 bases). The CDR3 totals 15 residues. The germline V gene has CDR1 GTSNPN and CDR2 SVGIG (reference sequence). Trimming shortened V by 5 bases and J by 0 bases, and 15 bases separated the two germline ends. CDR3 in amino acids: CAWSREADSTDTQYF. Written as DNA, the CDR3 is TGTGCCTGGTCCAGGGAGGCGGATAGCACAGATACGCAGTATTTT.

The rearrangement links TRBV7-3 to TRBJ2-3, with TRBD2 identical over 7 bases. This CDR3 has 16 residues. The germline CDR1 and CDR2 sequences are SGHTA and FQGTGA. The V segment lost 2 bases and the J segment 0 bases; nucleotides outside the gene matches: 5. CDR3 region: CASSLGTSVSTDTQYF. As DNA, the CDR3 is TGTGCCAGCAGCTTAGGCACTAGCGTTAGCACAGATACGCAGTATTTT.

The CDR3 protein is CASSTGLGNEQFF. The CDR3 DNA reads TGTGCCAGCAGTACGGGATTGGGCAATGAGCAGTTCTTC. The chain carries TRBV27 and TRBJ2-1; tentatively, D is TRBD2 (5 bases). CDR1 and CDR2 from the germline V gene are MNHEY and SMNVEV (reference sequence). The V gene lost 5 bases and the J gene lost 6 bases, with 11 bases spanning the gap. This CDR3 contains 13 residues.

CDR3 DNA sequence: TGTGCCAGTAGTTCCTCAGGGACAGGGAGAGATACGCAGTATTTT. This sequence encodes CASSSSGTGRDTQYF. This chain links TRBV19 with TRBJ2-3, with TRBD1 matching 9 bases. This CDR3 spans 15 amino acids. The germline gives CDR1 LNHDA, CDR2 SQIVND (reference sequence). J was trimmed by 5 bases and V by 5 bases; bases with no gene match: 8.

This rearrangement joins TRBV28 to TRBJ2-1; D unresolved. V was pared by 5 bases and J by 8 bases, with 10 bases between. CDR1 and CDR2 from the germline V gene are MDHEN and SYDVKM. CDR3 length: 12 residues. CDR3 sequence (DNA): TGTGCCAGCAGTCTTAGATACGATGAGCAGTTCTTC. Amino acid sequence: CASSLRYDEQFF.

The CDR3: CAISEEARGETQYF. CDR3 DNA sequence: TGTGCCATCAGTGAGGAAGCGCGGGGAGAGACCCAGTACTTC. V usage is TRBV10-3 and J usage is TRBJ2-5; D is perhaps TRBD2 (6 bases). Germline assignment: CDR1 ENHRY and CDR2 SYGVKD. V dropped 2 bases and J dropped 4 bases, with 11 bases sitting between them. The CDR3 has 14 amino acids.